Presented here are 8 T cell receptor beta chains from one specimen sequenced in a study of blood T cell repertoires in COVID-19. Method: immunoSEQ multiplex PCR; TCRdb's copy keeps in-frame clones and lacks some. The sample consists of about 200,000 clones, around four fifths of them appearing once. The source material was peripheral blood. These receptor sequences come from a man aged 55 to 70 with COVID-19, enrolled during active disease.

The CDR3 nucleotides are TGTGCCAGCAGTCAGACAGGGGCTGGCTACACCTTC. This codes for CASSQTGAGYTF. V is TRBV28 and J is TRBJ1-2; 8 positions match TRBD1. Germline V CDR1 and CDR2: MDHEN, SYDVKM. The V gene end was trimmed by 5 bases and the J gene end by 7 bases; junction bases not matched to a gene: 3. The CDR3 loop spans 12 amino acids.

As for this clone: The sample contains more than one DNA sequence encoding this CDR3. The chain carries TRBV28 and TRBJ1-2, with D unclear. CDR1 MDHEN and CDR2 SYDVKM come from the germline V gene. This CDR3 comprises 12 residues. Deletions cut 2 bases from V and 2 bases from J, with 3 bases between. CDR3 nucleotides: TGTGCCAGCAGTTTAGGCAACTATGGCTACACCTTC. As protein: CASSLGNYGYTF.

The chain couples TRBV11-2 to TRBJ1-4; perhaps TRBD1 as D (5 bases). The length of the CDR3 is 14 residues. Germline CDR1 and CDR2: SGHAT and FQNNGV. Trimming removed 2 bases from V and 5 bases from J, with 9 bases in between. The CDR3 here is CASSLTGGNEKLFF. The CDR3, as DNA: TGTGCCAGCAGCTTAACGGGGGGAAATGAAAAACTGTTTTTT.

The chain is built from TRBV7-2 and TRBJ1-1, with TRBD1 matching 7 bases. The ends lost 0 bases at V and 5 bases at J; junction bases unmatched: 9. The CDR3 is 16 residues long. Germline V gives CDR1 SGHTA, CDR2 FQGNSA. CDR3: CASSLARQGKGTEAFF. The CDR3 DNA reads TGTGCCAGCAGCTTAGCCCGACAGGGAAAGGGGACTGAAGCTTTCTTT.

The rearrangement links TRBV29-1 to TRBJ2-1; D ambiguous. The CDR3 is 10 amino acids. V was shortened by 6 bases and J by 5 bases, with 5 bases between the two germline ends. Germline V lookup: CDR1 SQVTM, CDR2 ANQGSEA. This CDR3 is CSVENNEQFF. The CDR3 DNA follows: TGCAGCGTGGAGAACAATGAGCAGTTCTTC.

The chain carries TRBV5-1 and TRBJ1-6; D perhaps matches TRBD1 (6 bases). V shed 3 bases and J shed 0 bases, with 10 bases lying between them. This CDR3 region has 16 residues. The germline V gene encodes CDR1 SGHRS and CDR2 YFSETQ. CDR3 sequence (DNA): TGCGCCAGCAGCTCCCAGGGGAGCTCCTATAATTCACCCCTCCACTTT. Translation gives CASSSQGSSYNSPLHF.

The sample holds a few counts of this clone. This chain connects TRBV5-6 to TRBJ1-1, with D possibly TRBD1 on 5 matching bases. V was clipped by 6 bases and J by 5 bases, with 17 bases between them. This CDR3 region has 14 residues. Germline lookup yields CDR1 SGHDT and CDR2 YYEEEE. CDR3 amino acids: CASNKRDQGTEAFF. The CDR3 nucleotides are TGTGCCAGCAACAAGCGGGACCAGGGAACTGAAGCTTTCTTT.

The rearrangement joins TRBV2 to TRBJ2-3; the D gene is possibly TRBD1 (6 bases). The CDR3 consists of 14 residues. V was trimmed by 5 bases and J by 2 bases, leaving 11 bases between them. Germline assignment: CDR1 SNHLY and CDR2 FYNNEI. CDR3 sequence reads: CASSIQGSTDTQYF. The CDR3 nucleotides read TGTGCCAGCAGTATACAGGGATCCACAGATACGCAGTATTTT.